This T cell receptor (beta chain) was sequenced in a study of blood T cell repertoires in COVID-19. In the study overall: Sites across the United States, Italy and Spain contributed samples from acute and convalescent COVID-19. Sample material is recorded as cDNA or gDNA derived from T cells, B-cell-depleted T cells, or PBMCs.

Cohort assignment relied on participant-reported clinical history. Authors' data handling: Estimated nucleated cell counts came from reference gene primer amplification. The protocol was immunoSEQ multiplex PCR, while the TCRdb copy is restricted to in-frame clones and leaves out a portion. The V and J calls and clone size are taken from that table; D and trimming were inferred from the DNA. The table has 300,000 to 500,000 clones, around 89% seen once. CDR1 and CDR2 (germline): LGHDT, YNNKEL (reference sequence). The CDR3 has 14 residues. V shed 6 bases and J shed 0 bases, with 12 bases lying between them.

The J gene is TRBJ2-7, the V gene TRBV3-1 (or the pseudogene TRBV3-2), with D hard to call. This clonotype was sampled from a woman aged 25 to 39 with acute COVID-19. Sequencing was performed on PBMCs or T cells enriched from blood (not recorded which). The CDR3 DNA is TGTGCCAGCAGTCTCGCAGACATCTCCTACGAGCAGTACTTC. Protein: CASSLADISYEQYF.